Listed below are T cell receptor beta chains from one sample, sequenced in a study of cytomegalovirus exposure and HLA in healthy donors. Here immunoSEQ multiplex PCR was the method, and the copy in TCRdb shows in-frame clones only, minus some. The top ten clones hold roughly 4% of a sample with about 99,000 clones, roughly 80% of them seen once. Sequencing was done on a sample of PBMCs. The receptors were sampled from a man between 50 and 59 years old in good health and CMV-seropositive. Each CDR3 is given without its conserved first and last residue.

j_call	v_call	cdr3_aa
TRBJ1-5	TRBV27	ASTSGGQPQH
TRBJ1-6	TRBV2	ATAWRGKDSPLH
TRBJ2-7	TRBV7-2	ASSLGSGSSYEQY
TRBJ2-1	TRBV19	ASRGPGLAGEGNEQF
TRBJ2-2	TRBV4-1	ASSHHLAGPTGELF
TRBJ2-4	TRBV6-5	ASSSGGPGNIQY
TRBJ2-3	TRBV9	ASSSSPKRQGTDTQY
TRBJ2-7	TRBV6-1	ASSEAAGTGVLDEQY
TRBJ2-1	TRBV4-3	ASSQGIGLAGSSYNEQF
TRBJ2-3	TRBV19	ASRSSTGGTDTQY
TRBJ2-1	TRBV7-8	ASSPAAVYNEQF
TRBJ1-4	TRBV28	ASSPPTGTNEKLF
TRBJ1-1	TRBV27	ASKSNSLRAF
-	TRBV28	ASSPGTGVFFEQY
TRBJ2-7	TRBV5-1	ASRGNEQY
TRBJ2-7	TRBV28	ASSHHRGTGTYEQY
TRBJ2-7	TRBV10-2	ASSPIDSEQY
TRBJ2-1	TRBV9	ASSARLAGRYNEQF
TRBJ2-7	TRBV20-1	SARVRAEQY
TRBJ2-3	TRBV30	AWSASTQLAGTSTDTQY
TRBJ2-7	TRBV15	ATSRGGTETYEQY
TRBJ2-5	TRBV29-1	SVEGGIVQETQY